Presented here are 21 T cell receptor beta chains from one specimen sequenced in a study of CD8 T cells in Susac syndrome. A quantity of roughly 0.5 to 1 ug RNA underwent reverse transcription using random hexamers. TCRdb ran MiXCR on the immunoSEQ multiplex PCR reads and lists one entry per CDR3 protein. The sample holds tens of thousands of distinct CDR3 sequences, about 94% seen once. Material: CD8+ T cells from PBMCs. These receptors all stem from a human donor in good health.

The chain links TRBV9 to TRBJ1-1; D is possibly TRBD1 (6 bases). V shed 0 bases and J shed 1 base, with 7 bases lying between them. CDR3 size: 14 residues. Germline values: CDR1 SGDLS, CDR2 YYNGEE. The chain's CDR3 is CASSVATGNTEAFF. CDR3 coding DNA: TGTGCCAGCAGCGTAGCGACAGGGAACACTGAAGCTTTCTTT.

V gene TRBV7-9 combines with J gene TRBJ1-4; D ambiguous. With 5 bases removed from V and 0 bases from J, the gap between germline ends came to 7 bases. Germline values: CDR1 SEHNR, CDR2 FQNEAQ (reference sequence). CDR3 length equals 14 residues. CDR3: CASSQAATNEKLFF. The CDR3 DNA reads TGTGCCAGCAGCCAGGCGGCAACTAATGAAAAACTGTTTTTT. Using reference TRBV7-9 and TRBJ1-4 for the parts outside the CDR3, the full variable domain is DTGVSQNPRHKITKRGQNVTFRCDPISEHNRLYWYRQTLGQGPEFLTYFQNEAQLEKSRLLSDRFSAERPKGSFSTLEIQRTEQGDSAMYLCASSQAATNEKLFFGSGTQLSVL.

The chain joins TRBV7-9 to TRBJ2-1; perhaps TRBD2 as D (5 bases). Germline V CDR1 and CDR2: SEHNR, FQNEAQ (reference sequence). There are 13 residues in the CDR3. Trimming cost V 2 bases and J 5 bases, with 7 bases left between them. The CDR3 nucleotides are TGTGCCAGCAGCTTATCCGGGGACAATGAGCAGTTCTTC. It yields the protein CASSLSGDNEQFF.

The chain couples TRBV20-1 to TRBJ2-3; D may be TRBD1 (6 bases). The CDR3 has 14 residues. The germline V and J ends were trimmed by 2 bases and 2 bases, with 11 bases remaining between them. CDR1 is DFQATT and CDR2 is SNEGSKA in the germline V gene (reference sequence). This CDR3 reads CSARWGQLTDTQYF. DNA for the CDR3: TGCAGTGCTAGATGGGGGCAACTCACAGATACGCAGTATTTT.

The chain has TRBV20-1 and TRBJ1-1; 7 bases match TRBD1. The CDR3 spans 16 residues. CDR1 is DFQATT and CDR2 is SNEGSKA in the germline V gene (reference sequence). J was trimmed by 6 bases and V by 2 bases; bases with no gene match: 15. CDR3 protein: CSARLGQIKGGAEAFF. CDR3 nucleotides: TGCAGTGCTAGATTGGGACAGATAAAGGGGGGGGCTGAAGCTTTCTTT.

V is TRBV5-1 and J is TRBJ2-7; D unclear. Germline lookup yields CDR1 SGHRS and CDR2 YFSETQ. The CDR3 covers 14 residues. Trimming took 0 bases from V and 5 from J, leaving 12 bases between them. The CDR3 is CASSLDLSVDEQYF. Here the CDR3 DNA reads TGCGCCAGCAGCTTGGACCTCTCGGTCGACGAGCAGTACTTC.

This clonotype was seen only once. A read error may produce the germline difference seen at one junction end. This rearrangement joins TRBV3-1 to TRBJ2-1, with TRBD1 matching over 10 bases. The CDR3 contains 15 residues. Germline assignment: CDR1 LGHDT and CDR2 YNNKEL (reference sequence). CDR3 DNA: TGTGCCAGTAGCCAAGAGGGACAGGGGCTCCTGGGGCAGTTCTTC. It translates to CASSQEGQGLLGQFF.

The V gene is TRBV6-1, the J gene TRBJ2-3, with D perhaps assigned TRBD1 or TRBD2 (5 bases each). Germline V lookup: CDR1 MNHNS, CDR2 SASEGT. Trimming removed 6 bases from V and 4 bases from J, with 17 bases in between. CDR3 length: 15 residues. The CDR3 reads CASSLGAETPDTQYF. The CDR3 DNA reads as TGTGCCAGCAGCCTCGGGGCAGAAACTCCAGATACGCAGTATTTT.

This chain uses TRBV28 with TRBJ2-1, with D perhaps matching TRBD2 (6 bases). The CDR3 spans 16 residues. V was shortened by 5 bases and J by 1 base, with 15 bases between the two germline ends. CDR1 and CDR2 (germline): MDHEN, SYDVKM. The CDR3 loop is CASSPSVGSSYNEQFF. CDR3 bases: TGTGCCAGCAGTCCCTCCGTCGGGAGTTCCTACAATGAGCAGTTCTTC. Combining the CDR3 with reference TRBV28 and TRBJ2-1 gives the whole variable domain DVKVTQSSRYLVKRTGEKVFLECVQDMDHENMFWYRQDPGLGLRLIYFSYDVKMKEKGDIPEGYSVSREKKERFSLILESASTNQTSMYLCASSPSVGSSYNEQFFGPGTRLTVL.

This chain connects TRBV29-1 to TRBJ1-1; possible D gene TRBD1, 5 bases. Germline CDR1 SQVTM, CDR2 ANQGSEA. The germline V and J ends were trimmed by 0 bases and 1 base, with 6 bases remaining between them. The CDR3 length is 13 residues. Here the CDR3 DNA reads TGCAGCGTTGAAGATGGGGCGAACACTGAAGCTTTCTTT. Encoded protein: CSVEDGANTEAFF.

This chain links TRBV7-9 with TRBJ1-3; weak D call: TRBD1 (5 bases). Germline values: CDR1 SEHNR, CDR2 FQNEAQ (reference sequence). V dropped 3 bases and J dropped 0 bases, with 12 bases sitting between them. CDR3 length equals 16 residues. In nucleotides, the CDR3 is TGTGCCAGCAGCTTGGGGCGAGGGAGCTCTGGAAACACCATATATTTT. This gives the protein CASSLGRGSSGNTIYF.

This clonotype was recorded once. The chain couples TRBV30 to TRBJ1-1; D may be TRBD1 (6 bases). Per the germline V gene, CDR1 is GTSNPN and CDR2 is SVGIG (reference sequence). The CDR3 has 14 residues. Trimming took 4 bases from V and 3 from J, leaving 15 bases between them. CDR3 DNA sequence: TGTGCCTGGAAGGGGTCAGGGGTTGACACTGAAGCTTTCTTT. It translates to CAWKGSGVDTEAFF. Full variable domain (outside the CDR3, taken from reference TRBV30 and TRBJ1-1): SQTIHQWPATLVQPVGSPLSLECTVEGTSNPNLYWYRQAAGRGLQLLFYSVGIGQISSEVPQNLSASRPQDRQFILSSKKLLLSDSGFYLCAWKGSGVDTEAFFGQGTRLTVV.

V is TRBV6-2 or TRBV6-3 and J is TRBJ2-1; D is possibly TRBD1 or TRBD2 (5 bases each). The CDR3 runs 12 residues. V gave up 5 bases and J gave up 4 bases, with 6 bases separating them. Germline CDR1 and CDR2: MNHEY and SVGEGT. In nucleotides, the CDR3 is TGTGCCAGCAGTGAGGGGTACAATGAGCAGTTCTTC. It translates to CASSEGYNEQFF.

The gene calls are TRBV4-1 and TRBJ1-2; the D gene is possibly TRBD1 (5 bases). The V gene's germline CDR1 is MGHRA and CDR2 YSYEKL. Trimming left V 6 bases short and J 4 bases short, with 15 bases between. The CDR3 has 14 amino acids. DNA of the CDR3: TGCGCCAGCAGTCAACGCCAGGGTAGCTATGGCTACACCTTC. Translating gives CASSQRQGSYGYTF.

The rearrangement uses TRBV13 and TRBJ1-1; perhaps TRBD1 as D (6 bases). Between the trimmed V and J ends, which lost 3 bases and 10 bases, there was a span of 18 bases. Germline values: CDR1 PRHDT, CDR2 FYEKMQ (reference sequence). CDR3 length: 14 amino acids. The CDR3 loop reads CASSFTNRVYSAFF. CDR3 sequence (DNA): TGTGCCAGCAGCTTCACAAACAGGGTGTATTCAGCTTTCTTT.

V and J are TRBV9 and TRBJ1-3; 7 bases match TRBD1. The V gene end was trimmed by 2 bases and the J gene end by 2 bases; junction bases not matched to a gene: 4. Per the germline V gene, CDR1 is SGDLS and CDR2 is YYNGEE. The CDR3 is 15 amino acids. The CDR3 loop reads CASSVATGTGNTIYF. The CDR3, as DNA: TGTGCCAGCAGCGTTGCGACAGGGACTGGAAACACCATATATTTT.

This chain joins TRBV7-8 and TRBJ1-5; D perhaps matches TRBD1 (5 bases). Germline loops: CDR1 SGHVS, CDR2 FQNEAQ. There are 14 residues in the CDR3. V was trimmed by 2 bases and J by 4 bases, leaving 9 bases between them. The CDR3 here is CASSLPSGNQPQHF. The CDR3 nucleotides read TGTGCCAGCAGCTTACCGTCAGGGAATCAGCCCCAGCATTTT.

The chain employs TRBV7-9 and TRBJ1-4, with 7 positions matching TRBD1. The CDR3 has 13 residues. Germline lookup yields CDR1 SEHNR and CDR2 FQNEAQ (reference sequence). The V gene end was trimmed by 4 bases and the J gene end by 7 bases; junction bases not matched to a gene: 3. The CDR3: CASSSDRVEKLFF. The CDR3 DNA follows: TGTGCCAGCAGCTCAGACAGGGTTGAAAAACTGTTTTTT.

V is TRBV4-1 and J is TRBJ1-4; the D gene is possibly TRBD1 (5 bases). The CDR3 extends over 14 amino acids. In germline, CDR1 is MGHRA, CDR2 YSYEKL. V lost 6 bases to trimming and J lost 0 bases, with 8 bases between them. Here the CDR3 DNA reads TGCGCCAGCAGTTCGACAGCAACTAATGAAAAACTGTTTTTT. Encoded protein: CASSSTATNEKLFF.

The V call is TRBV2, the J call TRBJ1-1; TRBD1 agrees at 8 bases. Germline V gene data show CDR1 as SNHLY and CDR2 as FYNNEI. The junction had 7 bases not matched to a gene; V was cut back by 4 bases and J by 3 bases. This CDR3 has 15 residues. The CDR3: CASSVGPGGYTEAFF. Written as DNA, the CDR3 is TGTGCCAGCAGTGTTGGTCCAGGGGGCTACACTGAAGCTTTCTTT.

The chain carries TRBV7-2 and TRBJ2-5; 11 bases map to TRBD2. Germline V lookup: CDR1 SGHTA, CDR2 FQGNSA. The V and J ends lost 1 base and 0 bases, in that order; junction bases with no gene match: 7. The CDR3 loop spans 18 amino acids. The CDR3 protein is CASSLGVAGGRNQETQYF. The CDR3 DNA sequence: TGTGCCAGCAGCTTAGGAGTAGCGGGGGGGCGTAACCAAGAGACCCAGTACTTC. Variable domain in full (rest from reference TRBV7-2 and TRBJ2-5): GAGVSQSPSNKVTEKGKDVELRCDPISGHTALYWYRQSLGQGLEFLIYFQGNSAPDKSGLPSDRFSAERTGGSVSTLTIQRTQQEDSAVYLCASSLGVAGGRNQETQYFGPGTRLLVL.